The rows below give T cell receptor beta chains drawn from one sample of a study of blood T cells in healthy people across ages. MiXCR, run by TCRdb on the 5' RACE reads, gives a single entry per CDR3 protein. The table records about 2 million distinct CDR3 sequences, roughly 50% of them present only once. Sequenced sample: blood. The receptors come from a woman between 40 and 55 years old in good health. Both conserved end residues are trimmed from each CDR3. The D gene is left open where the match is weak.

j_gene,v_gene,d_gene,CDR3aa
TRBJ2-3,TRBV4-3,TRBD2,ASSQDTATSGETDTQY
TRBJ1-1,TRBV7-9,-,ASSFSPKGDTEAF
TRBJ2-1,TRBV7-2,-,ASRLGSEEQF
TRBJ2-1,TRBV11-1,-,ASSPMGGRNEQF
TRBJ2-3,TRBV7-2,TRBD1,ASSSFPGTGGGNTQY
TRBJ1-1,TRBV29-1,-,SVVDAEAF
TRBJ2-1,TRBV28,TRBD2,ASSFAGGREYNEQF
TRBJ1-5,TRBV20-1,TRBD1,SAATGTGIVFNQPQH
-,TRBV4-3,-,ASSQVLGVMYEQY
TRBJ1-2,TRBV20-1,TRBD1,SAIAPDGTGNGYT
TRBJ2-5,TRBV5-1,-,ASSLGYKGETQY
TRBJ2-5,TRBV2,-,ASNFYGGETQY
TRBJ1-2,TRBV27,-,ASSLTGPPNYGYT